This TCR beta chain was recorded in a study of blood T cell repertoires in COVID-19. About the research overall: Cohort 3 recovery required two negative PCRs, clearance, or symptom resolution. Sites across the United States, Italy and Spain contributed samples from acute and convalescent COVID-19.

The age range of participants was about 18 to 90 years, with residence in about two dozen US areas. Germline CDR1 and CDR2: SGHVS and FQNEAQ. Trimming pared 3 bases from V and 2 bases from J, leaving 13 bases between. The CDR3 runs to 16 residues. In this sample, this clone turned up once. In the source study's methods: Reference gene primer amplification in the assay estimated nucleated cell counts. Clones were read by immunoSEQ multiplex PCR, and TCRdb kept only the in-frame ones, dropping some. V and J calls and clone size come straight from that table; D and trimming were deduced from the DNA. Of approximately 140,000 clones in the sample, approximately 87% were seen once.

The sequence derives from a man aged 45-60 years in a cohort exposed to, infected with or recovered from COVID-19 (not recorded which). The sample comprised PBMCs or T cells enriched from blood (not recorded which). The chain has TRBV7-8 and TRBJ2-2; perhaps TRBD1 as D (6 bases). DNA for the CDR3: TGTGCCAGCAGCTTTGAAGGGACATACAACACCGGGGAGCTGTTTTTT. Its protein product is CASSFEGTYNTGELFF.